The clone carrying this T cell receptor beta chain was seen repeatedly, ten times or more. Its target is not known. The sample originates from a study of T cell repertoires in cytomegalovirus infection. Study summary: Public TCR beta signatures provided an indication of both CMV infection and a matching HLA type.

This CDR3 is 14 amino acids long. V was pared by 7 bases and J by 6 bases, with 21 bases between. Germline-derived CDR1 and CDR2 are DFQATT and SNEGSKA (reference sequence). TCRdb re-called the reads with MiXCR, one entry per CDR3 protein. Altogether fewer than 200,000 distinct CDR3 sequences are present, 15% to 20% being singletons, with the ten largest covering about 3%. Study-level results: CMV carriers with the relevant HLA were identified by cumulative public TCR beta family frequency.

V usage is TRBV20-1 and J usage is TRBJ1-1, with D possibly matching TRBD1 (5 bases). Source material: PBMCs. This receptor was identified in a human donor in good health (CMV status not recorded). Some clones in this sample may be carry-over from other donors' samples. CDR3 residues: CSGINRREVSEAFF. The CDR3 nucleotides read TGCAGTGGCATAAACAGGAGAGAAGTCTCTGAAGCTTTCTTT.